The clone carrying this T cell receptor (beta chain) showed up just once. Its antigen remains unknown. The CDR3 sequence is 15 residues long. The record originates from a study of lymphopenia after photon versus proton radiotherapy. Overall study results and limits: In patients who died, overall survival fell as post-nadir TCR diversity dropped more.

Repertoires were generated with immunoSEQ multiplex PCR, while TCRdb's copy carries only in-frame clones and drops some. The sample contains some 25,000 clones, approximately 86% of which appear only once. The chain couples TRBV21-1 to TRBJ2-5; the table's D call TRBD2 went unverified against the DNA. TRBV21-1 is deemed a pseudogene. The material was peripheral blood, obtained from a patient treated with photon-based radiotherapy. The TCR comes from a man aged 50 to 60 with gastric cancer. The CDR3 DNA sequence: TGTGCCAGCAGCAAGTTCCCCGGAGGCCAAGAGACCCAGTACTTC. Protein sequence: CASSKFPGGQETQYF.